Presented here are 29 T cell receptor beta chains from one specimen sequenced in a study of regulatory and conventional T cells in RAG deficiency. The sorted conventional CD4+ T cells were CD25-low and CD127-high, with genomic DNA sequenced. TCRdb keeps only in-frame clones here, not all; method: immunoSEQ multiplex PCR. Of 2,500 to 3,000 clones detected, about 80% appear once; the ten largest clones hold around 4.5%. Sequences were obtained from CD4+ effector T cells sorted from blood. The source of these receptors is a human donor with RAG deficiency presenting as severe combined immunodeficiency.

This chain links TRBV7-2 with TRBJ2-1; D is unresolved. Deletions cut 3 bases from V and 5 bases from J, with 8 bases between. The V gene's germline CDR1 is SGHTA and CDR2 FQGNSA. The CDR3 has 13 amino acids. The CDR3 spells CASSFYLDNEQFF. In DNA, the CDR3 is TGTGCCAGCAGCTTTTATCTGGACAATGAGCAGTTCTTC.

The chain carries TRBV5-1 and TRBJ2-1; D unclear. This CDR3 is 17 amino acids long. Trimming removed 0 bases at V and 3 bases at J, with 16 bases between. The V gene's germline CDR1 is SGHRS and CDR2 YFSETQ. The CDR3 DNA reads TGCGCCAGCAGCTTGGTGCGTGGCATCCTTGGCTACAATGAGCAGTTCTTC. Translated, it gives CASSLVRGILGYNEQFF. The full variable domain, rest sourced from reference TRBV5-1 and TRBJ2-1, is KAGVTQTPRYLIKTRGQQVTLSCSPISGHRSVSWYQQTPGQGLQFLFEYFSETQRNKGNFPGRFSGRQFSNSRSEMNVSTLELGDSALYLCASSLVRGILGYNEQFFGPGTRLTVL.

J is TRBJ2-5 and V is TRBV10-3; D is possibly TRBD2 (5 bases). The CDR3 sequence is 15 residues long. V lost 3 bases and J lost 2, with 13 bases in between. Germline V gives CDR1 ENHRY, CDR2 SYGVKD. The CDR3 DNA reads TGTGCCATCAGTGATTGGAGGATTACTCAAGAGACCCAGTACTTC. Its protein is CAISDWRITQETQYF.

This clone was found a few times. The gene calls are TRBV6-5 and TRBJ2-3; D could derive from TRBD1 or TRBD2 (5 bases each). The length of the CDR3 is 14 residues. V lost 2 bases and J 6 bases, leaving 12 bases between the germline ends. Germline V CDR1 and CDR2: MNHEY, SVGAGI. The CDR3 nucleotides read TGTGCCAGCAGTTACCTTGGGGGAACCGATACGCAGTATTTT. Protein product: CASSYLGGTDTQYF.

This rearrangement joins TRBV15 to TRBJ1-2; D gene ambiguous. The length of the CDR3 is 16 residues. CDR1 is LNHNV, CDR2 YYDKDF, per germline (reference sequence). V dropped 0 bases and J dropped 8 bases, with 19 bases sitting between them. The chain's CDR3 is CATSREYAIRRLGYTF. The CDR3 DNA follows: TGTGCCACCAGCAGAGAATACGCCATCCGACGACTGGGCTACACCTTC.

The J gene is TRBJ2-3, the V gene TRBV7-2; D is ambiguous. The CDR3 consists of 13 residues. V lost 4 bases to trimming and J lost 9 bases, with 14 bases between them. Germline CDR1 is SGHTA and CDR2 is FQGNSA. DNA for the CDR3: TGTGCCAGCAGCTCCCGCGGACCGCGGACGCAGTATTTT. It yields the protein CASSSRGPRTQYF.

The rearrangement joins TRBV7-2 to TRBJ2-7, with 11 bases matching TRBD1. Germline V gene data show CDR1 as SGHTA and CDR2 as FQGNSA. V gave up 5 bases and J gave up 6 bases; unmatched junction bases: 6. There are 14 residues in the CDR3. The CDR3 here is CASSLGQGAGEQYF. The CDR3 nucleotides are TGTGCCAGCAGCCTTGGACAGGGGGCGGGCGAGCAGTACTTC.

This clone was picked up one time. V is TRBV7-3 and J is TRBJ1-4; D is undetermined. V was trimmed by 3 bases and J by 3 bases, leaving 5 bases between them. CDR1 is SGHTA and CDR2 is FQGTGA in the germline V gene. The CDR3 spans 13 residues. The CDR3 sequence is CASSFRANEKLFF. The CDR3 nucleotides are TGTGCCAGCAGCTTTAGGGCTAATGAAAAACTGTTTTTT.

The gene calls are TRBV20-1 and TRBJ2-7; D is undetermined. The ends were cut back, 1 base at V and 5 bases at J, with 3 bases in the middle. The CDR3 extends over 10 amino acids. CDR1 is DFQATT, CDR2 SNEGSKA, per germline (reference sequence). The CDR3 DNA sequence: TGCAGTGCTAGAGGGGACGAGCAGTACTTC. Translation gives CSARGDEQYF.

V usage is TRBV6-5 and J usage is TRBJ2-1, with a tentative D call TRBD1 (5 bases). V was clipped by 5 bases and J by 2 bases, with 10 bases between them. The germline gives CDR1 MNHEY, CDR2 SVGAGI. The CDR3 totals 14 residues. The CDR3 spells CASSVGQPYNEQFF. The CDR3, as DNA: TGTGCCAGCAGTGTAGGACAACCCTACAATGAGCAGTTCTTC.

The gene calls are TRBV28 and TRBJ1-2, with D possibly matching TRBD1 (6 bases). Germline V gene sequence: CDR1 MDHEN, CDR2 SYDVKM. This CDR3 spans 14 amino acids. Trimming cost V 3 bases and J 2 bases, with 10 bases left between them. The CDR3 DNA reads TGTGCCAGCAGTTTCCGGGGGCGCAACTATGGCTACACCTTC. Translation gives CASSFRGRNYGYTF.

V is TRBV28 and J is TRBJ1-1, with a possible D match to TRBD1 (5 bases). Per the germline V gene, CDR1 is MDHEN and CDR2 is SYDVKM. V lost 3 bases and J lost 4, with 12 bases in between. CDR3 length: 14 amino acids. The CDR3 spells CASSFIRVGTEAFF. The CDR3 nucleotides are TGTGCCAGCAGTTTCATCAGGGTGGGCACTGAAGCTTTCTTT.

The CDR3 DNA is TGTGCCAGCAGCTACCCTAGCACAGATACGCAGTATTTT. It codes for CASSYPSTDTQYF. V is TRBV5-4 and J is TRBJ2-3; D remains ambiguous. The CDR3 is made up of 13 amino acids. Germline CDR1 reads SGHNT; CDR2 reads YYREEE (reference sequence). With 3 bases removed from V and 0 bases from J, the gap between germline ends came to 5 bases.

The rearrangement uses TRBV25-1 and TRBJ1-4; weak D call: TRBD1 (5 bases). The ends were cut back, 4 bases at V and 8 bases at J, with 14 bases in the middle. The CDR3 covers 14 residues. Germline values: CDR1 MGHDK, CDR2 SYGVNS. The CDR3 region has the DNA TGTGCCAGCAGTGCCCCCGGGGGATGGGAAAAACTGTTTTTT. This gives the protein CASSAPGGWEKLFF.

The rearrangement uses TRBV7-2 and TRBJ1-5, with 8 nucleotides matching TRBD1. Germline CDR1 is SGHTA and CDR2 is FQGNSA. Losses at the gene ends were 2 bases for V and 7 bases for J; bases not matched to a gene: 4. The CDR3 runs to 14 residues. DNA of the CDR3: TGTGCCAGCAGCTTACAGGGGGCGGACCAGCCCCAGCATTTT. It yields the protein CASSLQGADQPQHF.

This chain links TRBV28 with TRBJ1-1; D remains ambiguous. In germline, CDR1 is MDHEN, CDR2 SYDVKM. V lost 2 bases and J 12 bases, leaving 22 bases between the germline ends. The CDR3 is 15 amino acids. This chain's CDR3 is CASSLILLGRTFPFF. The CDR3 coding sequence is TGTGCCAGCAGTTTAATACTCCTCGGTCGTACTTTTCCTTTCTTT.

The rearrangement joins TRBV7-8 to TRBJ1-2; no reliable D call. There are 14 residues in the CDR3. Germline V gives CDR1 SGHVS, CDR2 FQNEAQ. Between the trimmed V and J ends, which lost 1 base and 3 bases, there was a span of 9 bases. The CDR3 protein is CASSLGQAYYGYTF. DNA of the CDR3: TGTGCCAGCAGCTTAGGACAAGCTTACTATGGCTACACCTTC.

The chain has TRBV7-2 and TRBJ1-2; no firm D call. The CDR3 sequence is 13 residues long. V was shortened by 1 base and J by 0 bases, with 3 bases between the two germline ends. CDR1 and CDR2 (germline): SGHTA, FQGNSA. The CDR3 sequence: CASSLDTNYGYTF. The DNA for the CDR3 is TGTGCCAGCAGCTTAGACACTAACTATGGCTACACCTTC.

This chain uses TRBV28 with TRBJ1-1, with no clear D. Germline CDR1 and CDR2: MDHEN and SYDVKM. The length of the CDR3 is 12 residues. Trimming removed 8 bases from V and 3 bases from J, with 10 bases in between. This CDR3 reads CASGSAYTEAFF. The CDR3 nucleotides are TGTGCCAGCGGATCAGCCTACACTGAAGCTTTCTTT. The variable domain in full, with the rest retrieved from reference TRBV28 and TRBJ1-1, is DVKVTQSSRYLVKRTGEKVFLECVQDMDHENMFWYRQDPGLGLRLIYFSYDVKMKEKGDIPEGYSVSREKKERFSLILESASTNQTSMYLCASGSAYTEAFFGQGTRLTVV.

CDR3 DNA sequence: TGTGCCAGGGAATGGGAGGGTGACACTGAAGCTTTCTTT. It translates to CAREWEGDTEAFF. The V call is TRBV28, the J call TRBJ1-1; D ambiguous. This CDR3 is 13 amino acids long. CDR1 MDHEN and CDR2 SYDVKM come from the germline V gene. The V end was cut by 9 bases, the J end by 3 bases, with 14 bases between.

Points on this clone: Other DNA variants within this sample encode the same CDR3. The chain recombines TRBV30 with TRBJ2-3; D is unclear. V lost 2 bases, J lost 0 bases, and 6 bases lay in between. The V gene's germline CDR1 is GTSNPN and CDR2 SVGIG (reference sequence). The CDR3 contains 13 residues. The CDR3 sequence is CAWSLVSTDTQYF. CDR3 in DNA: TGTGCCTGGAGTCTAGTAAGCACAGATACGCAGTATTTT.

This clone was picked up a small number of times. The chain couples TRBV29-1 to TRBJ2-1; a possible D gene is TRBD2 (5 bases). Trimming removed 6 bases from V and 10 bases from J, with 16 bases in between. The germline V gene encodes CDR1 SQVTM and CDR2 ANQGSEA. The CDR3 length is 12 residues. Written as DNA, the CDR3 is TGCAGCGTCCATAAGCGCGGGCAGGAGCAGTTCTTC. It specifies CSVHKRGQEQFF.

The rearrangement joins TRBV11-2 to TRBJ2-5; D unclear. V was shortened by 3 bases and J by 1 base, with 6 bases between the two germline ends. The germline V gene has CDR1 SGHAT and CDR2 FQNNGV. The CDR3 consists of 13 residues. The CDR3 DNA is TGTGCCAGCAGCTTCACGGGCCAAGAGACCCAGTACTTC. It encodes CASSFTGQETQYF.

The chain links TRBV4-2 to TRBJ1-3; D is uncertain. Germline assignment: CDR1 LGHNA and CDR2 YNFKEQ. The CDR3 has 17 residues. V lost 0 bases and J 0 bases, leaving 12 bases between the germline ends. CDR3 region: CASSQDWSRISGNTIYF. Written as DNA, the CDR3 is TGTGCCAGCAGCCAAGATTGGAGCCGAATCTCTGGAAACACCATATATTTT.

This chain joins TRBV7-2 and TRBJ2-2; 7 nucleotides agree with TRBD1. Unmatched junction bases numbered 7, after V lost 4 bases and J lost 2 bases. There are 16 residues in the CDR3. Looked up from germline, CDR1 is SGHTA and CDR2 is FQGNSA. In DNA, the CDR3 is TGTGCCAGCAGCTGGCCGAAAGGGGGCAACACCGGGGAGCTGTTTTTT. Its protein product is CASSWPKGGNTGELFF.

The gene calls are TRBV15 and TRBJ1-1; D remains unclear. CDR3 size: 18 residues. Trimming shortened V by 0 bases and J by 4 bases, and 21 bases separated the two germline ends. Looked up from germline, CDR1 is LNHNV and CDR2 is YYDKDF (reference sequence). DNA for the CDR3: TGTGCCACCAGCAGAGATAGTCTCTGGGTAGGGAGGTTCACTGAAGCTTTCTTT. This encodes CATSRDSLWVGRFTEAFF.

The V gene is TRBV7-3, the J gene TRBJ2-3; TRBD1 matches 10 bases. The germline V gene encodes CDR1 SGHTA and CDR2 FQGTGA. The trim removed 4 bases at V and 2 bases at J, leaving 6 bases unmatched. The CDR3 is made up of 16 amino acids. The DNA of the CDR3 is TGTGCCAGCAGCTCCGGGACAGGGGAAAACACAGATACGCAGTATTTT. Its protein product is CASSSGTGENTDTQYF.

The V call is TRBV7-6, the J call TRBJ2-3, with 7 bases aligning to TRBD1. Trimming at V came to 5 bases and at J to 2 bases, leaving 13 bases not matched to a gene. CDR3 length: 17 amino acids. In germline, CDR1 is SGHVS, CDR2 FNYEAQ. The CDR3 reads CASSLMSGTEPTDTQYF. For the CDR3, the DNA is TGTGCCAGCAGCCTAATGTCCGGGACAGAGCCCACAGATACGCAGTATTTT.

The rearrangement links TRBV6-6 to TRBJ2-6, with D possibly TRBD2 on 5 matching bases. Trimming pared 5 bases from V and 1 base from J, leaving 6 bases between. There are 14 residues in the CDR3. Germline V CDR1 and CDR2: MNHNY, SVGAGI (reference sequence). In nucleotides, the CDR3 is TGTGCCAGCAGTCGGGGATCTGGGGCCAACGTCCTGACTTTC. Translating it yields CASSRGSGANVLTF.